The following is a T cell receptor beta chain sequence with its context. This specimen comes from a study of cytomegalovirus exposure and HLA in healthy donors. This CDR3 comprises 17 residues. V dropped 0 bases and J dropped 7 bases, with 18 bases sitting between them. Per germline, CDR1 PRHDT and CDR2 FYEKMQ (reference sequence). Amplification used 60 Vbeta primers and 13 Jbeta primers. Sequenced by immunoSEQ multiplex PCR; TCRdb stores in-frame clones only, minus some. The sample holds approximately 37,000 clones, 82% seen once. The sequence derives from a woman between 18 and 29 years old in good health and CMV-seropositive. Sequenced input: PBMCs. V and J are TRBV13 and TRBJ2-2; D not certain. The CDR3 DNA reads TGTGCCAGCAGCTTAGGCCTGAGCGAGGTGGTGGTCGGGGAGCTGTTTTTT. It codes for CASSLGLSEVVVGELFF.